This record looks at one TCR beta chain sequence and its context. The antigen is not known. The ends were cut back, 3 bases at V and 1 base at J, with 10 bases in the middle. Germline values: CDR1 SGHTA, CDR2 FQGNSA. The CDR3 is 15 residues long. TCRdb keeps only in-frame clones here, not all; method: immunoSEQ multiplex PCR. The sample carries around 4,800 clones, more than 75% recorded once. Sorted regulatory T cells were CD4-positive, CD25-high and CD127-low or negative. The data stem from a study of B cell selection in AIRE deficiency. Findings of the study overall: Shared Treg sequences were biased toward short CDR3s with few non-templated nucleotide insertions. With only TCRbeta sequenced, roughly 40% of shared healthy Treg sequences overlapped Tconv. Only about 9.3% of 3,500 to 4,500 shared Treg sequences were patient-specific; about 33% healthy-specific.

The sample was Tregs sorted from PBMCs. This sequence was found in a human donor with AIRE deficiency. This rearrangement joins TRBV7-2 to TRBJ1-5, with D unresolved. DNA for the CDR3: TGTGCCAGCAGCTTGGTTGCGGGGAGCAATCAGCCCCAGCATTTT. It codes for CASSLVAGSNQPQHF.